The clone carrying this T cell receptor beta chain showed up many times. What it binds is unknown. In TCRdb, the RACE reads were re-called with MiXCR into one record per CDR3 protein. This table has more than 85,000 distinct CDR3 sequences, roughly 9% appearing once. The data originate from a study of human T cells and chemical hapten exposure. Study-wide points: TCRs at high frequency, those above 1 in 1000, did not change with DPC sensitization.

The V and J ends lost 4 bases and 0 bases respectively, with 11 bases between them. The V gene's germline CDR1 is SGDLS and CDR2 YYNGEE. This CDR3 spans 14 amino acids. Regarding time point: patch test 2, 6 weeks after DPC sensitization. The treatment was: therapeutic diphenylcyclopropenone sensitization with weekly scalp DPC. The receptor's source is a woman aged 40 to 55 with alopecia areata. Some clones in this sample may be carry-over from other donors' samples. The input for sequencing was whole blood, taken in connection with sensitization to the hapten diphenylcyclopropenone (DPC). The chain employs TRBV9 and TRBJ2-7; D might be TRBD1 (5 bases). The CDR3 reads CASSPRDSSYEQYF. The CDR3 DNA reads TGTGCCAGCAGCCCCAGAGACAGCTCCTACGAGCAGTACTTC.